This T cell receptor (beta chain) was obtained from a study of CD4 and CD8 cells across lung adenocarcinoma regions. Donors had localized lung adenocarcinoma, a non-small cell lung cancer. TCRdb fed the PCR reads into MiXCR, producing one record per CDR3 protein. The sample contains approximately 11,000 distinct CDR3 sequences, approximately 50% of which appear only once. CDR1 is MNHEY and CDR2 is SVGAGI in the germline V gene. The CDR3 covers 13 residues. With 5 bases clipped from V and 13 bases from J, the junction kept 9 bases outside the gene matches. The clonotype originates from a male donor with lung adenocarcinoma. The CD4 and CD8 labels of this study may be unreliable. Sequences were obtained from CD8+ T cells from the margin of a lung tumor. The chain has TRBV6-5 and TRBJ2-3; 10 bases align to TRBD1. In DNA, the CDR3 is TGTGCCAGCAGTCACAATACCGGGACAGGGGAGTATTTT. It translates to CASSHNTGTGEYF.